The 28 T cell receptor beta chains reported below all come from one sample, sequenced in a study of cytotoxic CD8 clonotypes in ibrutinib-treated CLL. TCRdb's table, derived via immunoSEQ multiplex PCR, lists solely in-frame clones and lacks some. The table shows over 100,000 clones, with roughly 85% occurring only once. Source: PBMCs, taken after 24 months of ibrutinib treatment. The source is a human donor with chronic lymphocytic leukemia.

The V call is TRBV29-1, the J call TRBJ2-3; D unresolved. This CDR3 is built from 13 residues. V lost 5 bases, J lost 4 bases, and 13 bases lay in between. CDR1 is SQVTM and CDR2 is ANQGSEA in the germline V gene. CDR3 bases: TGCAGCGTTCCCCTTCTAGGCCCAGATACGCAGTATTTT. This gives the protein CSVPLLGPDTQYF.

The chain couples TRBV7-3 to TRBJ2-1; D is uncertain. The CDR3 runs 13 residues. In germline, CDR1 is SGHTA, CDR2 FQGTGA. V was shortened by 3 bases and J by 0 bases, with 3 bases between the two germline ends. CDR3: CASSLSSYNEQFF. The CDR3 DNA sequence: TGTGCCAGCAGCTTGAGCTCCTACAATGAGCAGTTCTTC.

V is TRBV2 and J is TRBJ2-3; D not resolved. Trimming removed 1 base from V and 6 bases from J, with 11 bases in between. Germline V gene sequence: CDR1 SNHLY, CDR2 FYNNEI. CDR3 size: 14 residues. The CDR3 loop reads CASSEGRVGDTQYF. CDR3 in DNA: TGTGCCAGCAGTGAAGGAAGGGTCGGGGATACGCAGTATTTT.

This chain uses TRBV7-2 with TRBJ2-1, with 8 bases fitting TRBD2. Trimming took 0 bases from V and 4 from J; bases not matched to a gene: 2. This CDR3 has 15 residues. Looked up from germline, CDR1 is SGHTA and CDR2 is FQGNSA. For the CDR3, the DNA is TGTGCCAGCAGCTTAGCAGCGGGAGTATACAATGAGCAGTTCTTC. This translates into CASSLAAGVYNEQFF.

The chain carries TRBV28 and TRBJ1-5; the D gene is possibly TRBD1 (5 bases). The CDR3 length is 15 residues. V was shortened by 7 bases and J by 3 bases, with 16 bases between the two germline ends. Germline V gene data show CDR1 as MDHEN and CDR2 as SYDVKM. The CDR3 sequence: CASNLEGVINQPQHF. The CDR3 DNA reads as TGTGCCAGCAACTTAGAAGGGGTTATCAATCAGCCCCAGCATTTT. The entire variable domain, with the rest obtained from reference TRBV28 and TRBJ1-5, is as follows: DVKVTQSSRYLVKRTGEKVFLECVQDMDHENMFWYRQDPGLGLRLIYFSYDVKMKEKGDIPEGYSVSREKKERFSLILESASTNQTSMYLCASNLEGVINQPQHFGDGTRLSIL.

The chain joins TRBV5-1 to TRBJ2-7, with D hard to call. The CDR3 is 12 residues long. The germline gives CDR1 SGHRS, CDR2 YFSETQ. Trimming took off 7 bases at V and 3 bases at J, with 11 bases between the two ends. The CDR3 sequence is CASHTNLYEQYF. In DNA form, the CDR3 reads TGCGCCAGCCATACCAACCTCTACGAGCAGTACTTC.

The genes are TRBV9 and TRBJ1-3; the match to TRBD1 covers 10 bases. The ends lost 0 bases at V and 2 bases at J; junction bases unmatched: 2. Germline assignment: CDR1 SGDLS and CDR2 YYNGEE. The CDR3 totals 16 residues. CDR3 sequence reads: CASSVVGTGAGNTIYF. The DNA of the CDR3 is TGTGCCAGCAGCGTAGTCGGGACAGGGGCTGGAAACACCATATATTTT. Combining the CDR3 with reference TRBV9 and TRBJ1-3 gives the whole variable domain DSGVTQTPKHLITATGQRVTLRCSPRSGDLSVYWYQQSLDQGLQFLIQYYNGEERAKGNILERFSAQQFPDLHSELNLSSLELGDSALYFCASSVVGTGAGNTIYFGEGSWLTVV.

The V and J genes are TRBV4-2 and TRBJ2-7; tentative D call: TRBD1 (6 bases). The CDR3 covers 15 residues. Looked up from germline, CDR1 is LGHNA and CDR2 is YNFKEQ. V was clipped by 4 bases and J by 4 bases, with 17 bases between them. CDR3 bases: TGTGCCAGCAGCCGCCTTCTGGACAGAGGTTACGAGCAGTACTTC. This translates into CASSRLLDRGYEQYF.

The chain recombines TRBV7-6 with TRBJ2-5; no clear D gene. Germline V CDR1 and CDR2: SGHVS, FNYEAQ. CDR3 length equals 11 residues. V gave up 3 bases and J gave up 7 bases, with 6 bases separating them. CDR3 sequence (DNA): TGTGCCAGCAGCTTCTTGGGGACCCAGTACTTC. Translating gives CASSFLGTQYF.

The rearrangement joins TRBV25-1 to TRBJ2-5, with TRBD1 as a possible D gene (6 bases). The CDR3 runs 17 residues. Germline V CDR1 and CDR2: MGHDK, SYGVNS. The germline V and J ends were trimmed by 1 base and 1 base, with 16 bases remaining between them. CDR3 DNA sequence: TGTGCCAGCAGTGAATCAGGGCGGACAGCACGCCAAGAGACCCAGTACTTC. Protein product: CASSESGRTARQETQYF.

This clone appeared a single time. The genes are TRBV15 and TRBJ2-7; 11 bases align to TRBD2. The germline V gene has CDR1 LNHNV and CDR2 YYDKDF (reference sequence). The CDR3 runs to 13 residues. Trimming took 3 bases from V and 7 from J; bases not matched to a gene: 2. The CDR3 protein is CATSRGLAVEQYF. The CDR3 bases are TGTGCCACCAGCAGGGGACTAGCGGTTGAGCAGTACTTC.

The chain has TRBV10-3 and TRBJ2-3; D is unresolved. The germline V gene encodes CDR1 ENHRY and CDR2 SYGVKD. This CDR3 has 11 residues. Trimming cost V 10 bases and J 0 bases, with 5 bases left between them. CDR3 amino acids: CATESTDTQYF. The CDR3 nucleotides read TGTGCCACCGAAAGCACAGATACGCAGTATTTT.

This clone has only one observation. The CDR3 reads CASRWRRLRSTDTQYF. The CDR3 region has the DNA TGTGCCAGCAGGTGGAGACGGCTACGTAGCACAGATACGCAGTATTTT. This chain links TRBV5-6 with TRBJ2-3; no firm D call. The CDR3 length is 16 residues. V was clipped by 5 bases and J by 0 bases, with 16 bases between them. In germline, CDR1 is SGHDT, CDR2 YYEEEE. The variable domain in full, with the rest retrieved from reference TRBV5-6 and TRBJ2-3, is DAGVTQSPTHLIKTRGQQVTLRCSPKSGHDTVSWYQQALGQGPQFIFQYYEEEERQRGNFPDRFSGHQFPNYSSELNVNALLLGDSALYLCASRWRRLRSTDTQYFGPGTRLTVL.

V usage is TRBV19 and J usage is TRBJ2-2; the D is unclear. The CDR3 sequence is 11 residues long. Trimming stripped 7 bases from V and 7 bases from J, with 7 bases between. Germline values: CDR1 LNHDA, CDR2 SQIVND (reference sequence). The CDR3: CASNWNGELFF. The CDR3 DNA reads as TGTGCCAGTAACTGGAACGGGGAGCTGTTTTTT.

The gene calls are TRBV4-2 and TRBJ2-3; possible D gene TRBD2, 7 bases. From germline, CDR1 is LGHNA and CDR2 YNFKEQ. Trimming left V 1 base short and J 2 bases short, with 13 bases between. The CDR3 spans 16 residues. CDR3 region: CASSQGQAGATDTQYF. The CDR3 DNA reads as TGTGCCAGCAGCCAAGGACAGGCGGGGGCCACAGATACGCAGTATTTT.

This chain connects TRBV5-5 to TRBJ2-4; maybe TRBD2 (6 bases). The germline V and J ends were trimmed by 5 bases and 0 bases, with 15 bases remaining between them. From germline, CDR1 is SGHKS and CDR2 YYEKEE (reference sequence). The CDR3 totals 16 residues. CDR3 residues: CASRAGQGLAKNIQYF. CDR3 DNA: TGTGCCAGCAGGGCGGGGCAGGGACTAGCCAAAAACATTCAGTACTTC.

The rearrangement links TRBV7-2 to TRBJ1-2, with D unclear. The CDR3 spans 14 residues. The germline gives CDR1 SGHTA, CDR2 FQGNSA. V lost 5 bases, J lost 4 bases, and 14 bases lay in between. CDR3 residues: CASSPGRGSYGYTF. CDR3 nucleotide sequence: TGTGCCAGCAGCCCAGGACGTGGCTCCTATGGCTACACCTTC. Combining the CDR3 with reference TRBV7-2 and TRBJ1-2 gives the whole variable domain GAGVSQSPSNKVTEKGKDVELRCDPISGHTALYWYRQSLGQGLEFLIYFQGNSAPDKSGLPSDRFSAERTGGSVSTLTIQRTQQEDSAVYLCASSPGRGSYGYTFGSGTRLTVV.

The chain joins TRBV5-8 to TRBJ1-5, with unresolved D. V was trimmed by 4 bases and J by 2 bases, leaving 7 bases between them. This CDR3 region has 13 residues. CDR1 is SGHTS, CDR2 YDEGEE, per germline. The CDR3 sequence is CASSLVGNQPQHF. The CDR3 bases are TGTGCCAGCAGCCTAGTAGGCAATCAGCCCCAGCATTTT. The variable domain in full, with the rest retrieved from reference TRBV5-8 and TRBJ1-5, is EAGVTQSPTHLIKTRGQQATLRCSPISGHTSVYWYQQALGLGLQFLLWYDEGEERNRGNFPPRFSGRQFPNYSSELNVNALELEDSALYLCASSLVGNQPQHFGDGTRLSIL.

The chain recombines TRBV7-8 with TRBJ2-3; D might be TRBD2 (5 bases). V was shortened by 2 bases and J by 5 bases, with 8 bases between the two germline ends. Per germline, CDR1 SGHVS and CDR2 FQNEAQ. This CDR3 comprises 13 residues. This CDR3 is CASSLIGGDTQYF. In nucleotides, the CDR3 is TGTGCCAGCAGCTTAATAGGAGGAGATACGCAGTATTTT.

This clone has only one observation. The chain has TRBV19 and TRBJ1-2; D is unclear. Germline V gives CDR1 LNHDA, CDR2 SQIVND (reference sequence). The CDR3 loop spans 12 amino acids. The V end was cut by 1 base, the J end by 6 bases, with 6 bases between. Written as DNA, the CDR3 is TGTGCCAGTAGTATAGGGGGTGATGGCTACACCTTC. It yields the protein CASSIGGDGYTF.

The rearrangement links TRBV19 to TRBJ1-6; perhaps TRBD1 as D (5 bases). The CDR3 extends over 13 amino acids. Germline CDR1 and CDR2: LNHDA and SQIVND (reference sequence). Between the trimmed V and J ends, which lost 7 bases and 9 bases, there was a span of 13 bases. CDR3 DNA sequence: TGTGCCAGTACCCCACGGGGGAGTTCACCCCTCCACTTT. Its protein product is CASTPRGSSPLHF.

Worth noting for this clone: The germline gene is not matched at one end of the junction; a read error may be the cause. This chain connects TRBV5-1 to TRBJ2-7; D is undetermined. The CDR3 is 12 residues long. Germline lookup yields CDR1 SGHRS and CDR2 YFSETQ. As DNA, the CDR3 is TGCGCCAGCAGCTTGAGTACTGACGAGCTGTACTTC. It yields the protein CASSLSTDELYF.

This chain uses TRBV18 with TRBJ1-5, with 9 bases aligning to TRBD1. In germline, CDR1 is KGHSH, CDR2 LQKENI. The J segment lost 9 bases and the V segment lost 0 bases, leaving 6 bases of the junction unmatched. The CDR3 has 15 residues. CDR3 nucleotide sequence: TGTGCCAGCTCACCACCACAGGGGGCTCTAGGGCCCCAGCATTTT. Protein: CASSPPQGALGPQHF.

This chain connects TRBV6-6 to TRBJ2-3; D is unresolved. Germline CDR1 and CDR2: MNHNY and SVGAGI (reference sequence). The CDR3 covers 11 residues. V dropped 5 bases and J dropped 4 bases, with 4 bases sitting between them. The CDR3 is CASSPPDTQYF. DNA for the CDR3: TGTGCCAGCAGTCCCCCAGATACGCAGTATTTT.

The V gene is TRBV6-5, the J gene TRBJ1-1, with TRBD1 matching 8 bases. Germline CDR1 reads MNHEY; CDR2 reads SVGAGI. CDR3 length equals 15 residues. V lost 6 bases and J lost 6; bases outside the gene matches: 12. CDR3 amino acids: CASRILATGDAEAFF. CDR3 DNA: TGTGCCAGCAGAATCTTAGCGACAGGGGACGCTGAAGCTTTCTTT.

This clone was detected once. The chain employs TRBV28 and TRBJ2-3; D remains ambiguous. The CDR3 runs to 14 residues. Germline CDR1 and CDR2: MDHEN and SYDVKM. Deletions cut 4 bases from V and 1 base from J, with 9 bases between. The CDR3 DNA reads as TGTGCCAGCAGTTCTGGGTTTCGCACAGATACGCAGTATTTT. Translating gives CASSSGFRTDTQYF. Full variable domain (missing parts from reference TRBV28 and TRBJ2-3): DVKVTQSSRYLVKRTGEKVFLECVQDMDHENMFWYRQDPGLGLRLIYFSYDVKMKEKGDIPEGYSVSREKKERFSLILESASTNQTSMYLCASSSGFRTDTQYFGPGTRLTVL.

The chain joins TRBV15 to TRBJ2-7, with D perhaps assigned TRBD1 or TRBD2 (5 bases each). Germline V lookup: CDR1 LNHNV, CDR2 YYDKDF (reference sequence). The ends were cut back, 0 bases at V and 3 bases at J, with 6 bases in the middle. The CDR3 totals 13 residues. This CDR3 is CATSRDGGYEQYF. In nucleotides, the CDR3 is TGTGCCACCAGCAGAGATGGGGGCTACGAGCAGTACTTC.

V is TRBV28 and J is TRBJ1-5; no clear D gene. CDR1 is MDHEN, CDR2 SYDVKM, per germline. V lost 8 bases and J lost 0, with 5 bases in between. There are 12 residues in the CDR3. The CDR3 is CASEGSNQPQHF. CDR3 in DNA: TGTGCCAGCGAGGGTAGCAATCAGCCCCAGCATTTT.